These 28 T cell receptor beta chains share one sample of origin, sequenced in a study of CD8 T cells in ankylosing spondylitis. Study findings and constraints: Characteristic, it appeared, of ankylosing spondylitis blood was a TCR beta motif of eight highly homologous variants.

TCRdb used MiXCR to reprocess the 5' RACE reads, holding one entry per CDR3 protein. The sample has over 400,000 distinct CDR3 sequences, about 24% seen once. For these receptors, no antigen is known. The sample comprised blood, either unsorted or a sorted T cell fraction (not recorded which). The source of these receptors is a male donor with ankylosing spondylitis.

This sequence joins TRBV11-3 and TRBJ2-1; 14 positions match TRBD2. CDR1 is SGHNT, CDR2 YENEEA, per germline. V was clipped by 5 bases and J by 10 bases; unmatched bases: 4. This CDR3 contains 14 residues. The CDR3 loop is CASSGRTSGGEQFF. CDR3 sequence (DNA): TGTGCCAGCAGCGGACGGACTAGCGGGGGGGAGCAGTTCTTC.

The rearrangement links TRBV5-1 to TRBJ2-5; D remains ambiguous. CDR1 is SGHRS, CDR2 YFSETQ, per germline. The CDR3 has 13 residues. Trimming removed 4 bases at V and 2 bases at J, with 9 bases between. The CDR3 region is CASSRHSQETQYF. The DNA for the CDR3 is TGCGCCAGCAGCCGCCATTCGCAAGAGACCCAGTACTTC.

This clonotype was recorded many times. The chain recombines TRBV29-1 with TRBJ2-5; tentative D call: TRBD2 (7 bases). V shed 6 bases and J shed 3 bases, with 14 bases lying between them. The CDR3 is made up of 13 amino acids. The germline CDR1 and CDR2 sequences are SQVTM and ANQGSEA. CDR3 sequence reads: CSVGGTSEETQYF. The CDR3 bases are TGCAGCGTGGGGGGGACATCGGAAGAGACCCAGTACTTC. The full variable domain, its missing parts supplied by reference TRBV29-1 and TRBJ2-5, is SAVISQKPSRDICQRGTSLTIQCQVDSQVTMMFWYRQQPGQSLTLIATANQGSEATYESGFVIDKFPISRPNLTFSTLTVSNMSPEDSSIYLCSVGGTSEETQYFGPGTRLLVL.

This clonotype was counted only a few times. The gene calls are TRBV7-9 and TRBJ2-1; D possibly matches TRBD1 or TRBD2 (6 bases each). The germline V gene has CDR1 SEHNR and CDR2 FQNEAQ (reference sequence). The CDR3 length is 13 residues. V was trimmed by 5 bases and J by 8 bases, leaving 13 bases between them. CDR3 DNA: TGTGCCAGCAGCCCCCCCGGGGGCGATGAGCAGTTCTTC. This encodes CASSPPGGDEQFF.

This clonotype was seen a few times. V and J are TRBV10-1 and TRBJ2-3, with D perhaps TRBD2 (5 bases). This CDR3 has 13 amino acids. Trimming took off 8 bases at V and 0 bases at J, with 9 bases between the two ends. Germline CDR1 is WNHNN and CDR2 is SYGVQD (reference sequence). CDR3 DNA sequence: TGCGCCAGCGGCGGACTGAGCACAGATACGCAGTATTTT. Protein sequence: CASGGLSTDTQYF.

This clonotype came up a few times. The gene calls are TRBV10-3 and TRBJ2-1, with unresolved D. The CDR3 has 15 amino acids. Germline-derived CDR1 and CDR2 are ENHRY and SYGVKD. V lost 7 bases to trimming and J lost 2 bases, with 15 bases between them. In DNA, the CDR3 is TGTGCCATCACTGGTGGGGATTCAACCTACAATGAGCAGTTCTTC. Its translation: CAITGGDSTYNEQFF.

This clonotype was picked up many times. The rearrangement uses TRBV20-1 and TRBJ2-5, with D possibly called TRBD1 or TRBD2 (5 bases each). CDR1 and CDR2 (germline): DFQATT, SNEGSKA (reference sequence). With 5 bases removed from V and 1 base from J, the gap between germline ends came to 11 bases. This CDR3 spans 13 amino acids. CDR3 sequence reads: CSARDVRQETQYF. DNA of the CDR3: TGCAGTGCTCGGGACGTCCGCCAAGAGACCCAGTACTTC.

This chain joins TRBV20-1 and TRBJ2-7; 8 positions agree with TRBD2. V shed 0 bases, J shed 2 bases, and the junction held 6 bases outside the gene matches. Germline CDR1 and CDR2: DFQATT and SNEGSKA (reference sequence). The CDR3 totals 15 residues. This CDR3 is CSARDRRLATYEQYF. CDR3 coding DNA: TGCAGTGCTAGAGATCGCAGACTAGCGACCTACGAGCAGTACTTC.

The chain employs TRBV20-1 and TRBJ2-1; D call uncertain. Trimming took off 3 bases at V and 4 bases at J, with 13 bases between the two ends. The CDR3 contains 14 residues. The germline V gene encodes CDR1 DFQATT and CDR2 SNEGSKA (reference sequence). In DNA form, the CDR3 reads TGCAGTGCTAGCTCCAGCGAGCGTTACAATGAGCAGTTCTTC. Translation: CSASSSERYNEQFF.

The chain is built from TRBV7-2 and TRBJ2-5; 8 positions agree with TRBD2. The germline gives CDR1 SGHTA, CDR2 FQGNSA. There are 14 residues in the CDR3. V gave up 6 bases and J gave up 5 bases; unmatched junction bases: 8. In DNA form, the CDR3 reads TGTGCCAGCAGGCCAGCGGGAGTGGGGGAGACCCAGTACTTC. Its translation is CASRPAGVGETQYF.

The V and J genes are TRBV5-5 and TRBJ1-5; D call uncertain. Germline CDR1 is SGHKS and CDR2 is YYEKEE (reference sequence). The CDR3 runs 14 residues. V dropped 0 bases and J dropped 6 bases, with 10 bases sitting between them. Here the CDR3 DNA reads TGTGCCAGCAGCTTGGCCGCAAGTAGTCAGCCCCAGCATTTT. It specifies CASSLAASSQPQHF.

The chain uses TRBV5-1 and TRBJ2-1; 11 bases map to TRBD2. The germline CDR1 and CDR2 sequences are SGHRS and YFSETQ. The CDR3 is 17 residues long. V shed 1 base and J 11 bases; nucleotides not matched to a gene: 14. CDR3 amino acids: CASSLMKKSSGRGKQFF. The CDR3 region has the DNA TGCGCCAGCAGCTTGATGAAAAAGAGTAGCGGGAGGGGAAAGCAGTTCTTC.

This clonotype has only a few counts. The rearrangement uses TRBV29-1 and TRBJ2-3; TRBD2 matches at 12 bases. The CDR3 covers 15 residues. Germline V gives CDR1 SQVTM, CDR2 ANQGSEA. The J segment lost 4 bases and the V segment lost 6 bases, leaving 8 bases of the junction unmatched. The CDR3, as DNA: TGCAGCGTCGTAGCTAGCGGGAGGGGGCCAGATACGCAGTATTTT. Protein product: CSVVASGRGPDTQYF.

The rearrangement uses TRBV4-1 and TRBJ1-1; tentative D call: TRBD1 (5 bases). There are 14 residues in the CDR3. CDR1 MGHRA and CDR2 YSYEKL come from the germline V gene. V was pared by 0 bases and J by 12 bases, with 17 bases between. DNA of the CDR3: TGCGCCAGCAGCCAAGAGCTGTCCAGGGAAAAGACTTTCTTT. Translated, it gives CASSQELSREKTFF.

This clonotype has at least ten counts. This chain uses TRBV20-1 with TRBJ2-7, with 9 bases that match TRBD1. Germline V gene sequence: CDR1 DFQATT, CDR2 SNEGSKA (reference sequence). This CDR3 has 14 amino acids. V trimming: 4 bases; J trimming: 3 bases; junction bases outside the gene matches: 7. The CDR3 is CSATWGQGFYEQYF. DNA for the CDR3: TGCAGTGCTACCTGGGGACAGGGTTTCTACGAGCAGTACTTC.

This clonotype was counted only a few times. CDR3 nucleotide sequence: TGCAGTGCCCCGGACAGGGATCCCACAGATACGCAGTATTTT. Translating gives CSAPDRDPTDTQYF. This rearrangement joins TRBV20-1 to TRBJ2-3; 8 positions agree with TRBD1. The CDR3 totals 14 residues. After removal of 6 bases from V and 2 bases from J, the junction contained 7 bases not matched to a gene. Germline V gene data show CDR1 as DFQATT and CDR2 as SNEGSKA (reference sequence).

This clonotype was detected a few times. The V and J genes are TRBV5-1 and TRBJ2-1; 7 bases agree with TRBD1. This CDR3 spans 14 amino acids. With 3 bases clipped from V and 8 bases from J, the junction kept 8 bases outside the gene matches. Per the germline V gene, CDR1 is SGHRS and CDR2 is YFSETQ. The CDR3 coding sequence is TGCGCCAGCAGCTCCGGACAGGCATGGGATGAGCAGTTCTTC. Translation: CASSSGQAWDEQFF.

This clonotype was seen repeatedly, ten times or more. This chain links TRBV5-1 with TRBJ1-1; D remains unclear. The germline V gene encodes CDR1 SGHRS and CDR2 YFSETQ. This CDR3 contains 14 residues. V was clipped by 0 bases and J by 0 bases, with 6 bases between them. The CDR3, as DNA: TGCGCCAGCAGCTTGGGCAGGCTGAACACTGAAGCTTTCTTT. It yields the protein CASSLGRLNTEAFF.

This chain links TRBV24-1 with TRBJ2-6, with D possibly TRBD1 on 5 matching bases. Germline V gene sequence: CDR1 KGHDR, CDR2 SFDVKD. CDR3 length equals 17 residues. V gave up 2 bases and J gave up 0 bases, with 10 bases separating them. CDR3: CATSDSRARSGANVLTF. The CDR3 DNA sequence: TGTGCCACCAGTGATTCCAGGGCTCGCTCTGGGGCCAACGTCCTGACTTTC.

The rearrangement joins TRBV19 to TRBJ1-5, with D hard to call. The CDR3 totals 13 residues. Germline V lookup: CDR1 LNHDA, CDR2 SQIVND (reference sequence). Trimming cost V 3 bases and J 4 bases, with 7 bases left between them. The CDR3 sequence is CASSISENQPQHF. The CDR3 DNA sequence: TGTGCCAGTAGTATCTCCGAGAATCAGCCCCAGCATTTT.

The V call is TRBV5-5, the J call TRBJ2-7; 10 bases fit TRBD2. The germline V gene has CDR1 SGHKS and CDR2 YYEKEE (reference sequence). The J segment lost 1 base and the V segment lost 3 bases, leaving 4 bases of the junction unmatched. The CDR3 is 15 amino acids. CDR3 residues: CASSWTSGGSYEQYV. CDR3 coding DNA: TGTGCCAGCAGCTGGACTAGCGGCGGTTCCTACGAGCAGTACGTC.

The CDR3 region has the DNA TGCAGTGCTTGGCCCCGGGCCGGAATCTACAATGAGCAGTTCTTC. It yields the protein CSAWPRAGIYNEQFF. V is TRBV20-1 and J is TRBJ2-1, with D uncertain. Germline values: CDR1 DFQATT, CDR2 SNEGSKA (reference sequence). With 5 bases removed from V and 3 bases from J, the gap between germline ends came to 17 bases. The CDR3 covers 15 residues.

The rearrangement uses TRBV2 and TRBJ2-7; a possible D gene is TRBD2 (6 bases). CDR3 length equals 15 residues. V lost 7 bases, J lost 3 bases, and 19 bases lay in between. Germline CDR1 reads SNHLY; CDR2 reads FYNNEI. The DNA of the CDR3 is TGTGCCAGCAAAGCCGGGACCGGGGACTTCTACGAGCAGTACTTC. Amino acid sequence: CASKAGTGDFYEQYF.

This clonotype has a handful of counts. The gene calls are TRBV12-3 or TRBV12-4 and TRBJ1-5, with TRBD1 as a possible D gene (6 bases). V shed 5 bases and J shed 2 bases, with 13 bases lying between them. This CDR3 is built from 15 residues. The CDR3 DNA sequence: TGTGCCAGCAGTGGCCGCAGGGGTGGCAATCAGCCCCAGCATTTT. This translates into CASSGRRGGNQPQHF.

The chain links TRBV5-1 to TRBJ1-1, with D unresolved. Germline CDR1 SGHRS, CDR2 YFSETQ. V lost 0 bases to trimming and J lost 2 bases, with 11 bases between them. The CDR3 extends over 15 amino acids. The CDR3 here is CASSLASGYNTEAFF. Written as DNA, the CDR3 is TGCGCCAGCAGCTTGGCCTCGGGCTATAACACTGAAGCTTTCTTT.

The V gene is TRBV20-1, the J gene TRBJ1-1, with D possibly being TRBD1 (6 bases). The V gene lost 6 bases and the J gene lost 1 base, with 12 bases spanning the gap. This CDR3 is 13 amino acids long. The germline V gene encodes CDR1 DFQATT and CDR2 SNEGSKA (reference sequence). The CDR3 coding sequence is TGCAGTGCACCTGGACAGACGAACACTGAAGCTTTCTTT. Protein: CSAPGQTNTEAFF.

This clonotype has only a few counts. V and J are TRBV7-9 and TRBJ2-3; TRBD1 might be the D (5 bases). This CDR3 has 14 amino acids. The germline gives CDR1 SEHNR, CDR2 FQNEAQ (reference sequence). Trimming cost V 2 bases and J 4 bases, with 10 bases left between them. CDR3 bases: TGTGCCAGCAGCTTAACGAAGGGGCCAGATACGCAGTATTTT. Encoded protein: CASSLTKGPDTQYF.

This CDR3 is CASSRVAGGGNEQFF. The CDR3 bases are TGTGCCAGCAGTCGGGTAGCGGGAGGAGGCAATGAGCAGTTCTTC. This chain uses TRBV28 with TRBJ2-1, with 10 bases aligning to TRBD2. The CDR3 totals 15 residues. The V segment lost 5 bases and the J segment 6 bases; nucleotides outside the gene matches: 7. CDR1 MDHEN and CDR2 SYDVKM come from the germline V gene.